This passage covers 10 T cell receptor beta chains from one sample sequenced in a study of T cell responses to AZD1222 COVID-19 vaccine. Measured with immunoSEQ multiplex PCR; TCRdb has only the in-frame clones, and not every one. The sample shows approximately 140,000 clones, 80% to 95% of them seen only once. The source material was peripheral blood, sampled 28 days after the second AZD1222 dose. The receptor set was obtained from an adult who received the AZD1222 COVID-19 vaccine.

The V and J genes are TRBV29-1 and TRBJ2-7, with TRBD2 as a possible D gene (7 bases). Germline lookup yields CDR1 SQVTM and CDR2 ANQGSEA. The V gene lost 6 bases and the J gene lost 2 bases, with 14 bases spanning the gap. This CDR3 is 13 amino acids long. The CDR3 here is CSVERDTPYEQYF. The CDR3 nucleotides are TGCAGCGTGGAGCGGGACACCCCCTACGAGCAGTACTTC.

The chain combines TRBV18 with TRBJ2-1; 10 bases align to TRBD1. The CDR3 consists of 17 residues. The junction had 19 bases not matched to a gene; V was cut back by 6 bases and J by 11 bases. Germline-derived CDR1 and CDR2 are KGHSH and LQKENI. In DNA, the CDR3 is TGTGCCAGCTCGAAGCTACAACAAGGGACAGGGGACCTTAAGCAGTTCTTC. It is translated as CASSKLQQGTGDLKQFF. Full variable domain (outside the CDR3, taken from reference TRBV18 and TRBJ2-1): NAGVMQNPRHLVRRRGQEARLRCSPMKGHSHVYWYRQLPEEGLKFMVYLQKENIIDESGMPKERFSAEFPKEGPSILRIQQVVRGDSAAYFCASSKLQQGTGDLKQFFGPGTRLTVL.

This chain links TRBV2 with TRBJ1-6; 7 nucleotides line up with TRBD1. This CDR3 spans 14 amino acids. The V gene's germline CDR1 is SNHLY and CDR2 FYNNEI. With 5 bases clipped from V and 7 bases from J, the junction kept 5 bases outside the gene matches. The CDR3: CASSPGQINSPLHF. CDR3 in DNA: TGTGCCAGCAGTCCGGGACAGATCAATTCACCCCTCCACTTT.

The rearrangement joins TRBV30 to TRBJ2-7; TRBD2 is a possible D gene (6 bases). Germline V CDR1 and CDR2: GTSNPN, SVGIG (reference sequence). Trimming left V 3 bases short and J 3 bases short, with 18 bases between. CDR3 length: 15 amino acids. The CDR3 DNA follows: TGTGCCTGGAGCGCCGGGACTTCGAAGCACTACGAGCAGTACTTC. Protein product: CAWSAGTSKHYEQYF.

DNA for the CDR3: TGCGCCAGCAGTCCGACAGGGAGGGCAAATCAGCCCCAGCATTTT. Its protein is CASSPTGRANQPQHF. J is TRBJ1-5 and V is TRBV5-1; 7 bases align to TRBD1. CDR1 is SGHRS, CDR2 YFSETQ, per germline. The CDR3 contains 15 residues. Trimming removed 5 bases from V and 4 bases from J; junction bases left unmatched: 9.

This clone has at least ten counts. The chain uses TRBV5-1 and TRBJ1-1; D is ambiguous. Trimming pared 2 bases from V and 0 bases from J, leaving 5 bases between. This CDR3 is 13 amino acids long. The germline V gene has CDR1 SGHRS and CDR2 YFSETQ. The CDR3 here is CASSFGLNTEAFF. The DNA of the CDR3 is TGCGCCAGCAGCTTTGGATTGAACACTGAAGCTTTCTTT.

This chain links TRBV5-4 with TRBJ1-3; the D gene is possibly TRBD1 (6 bases). Germline-derived CDR1 and CDR2 are SGHNT and YYREEE (reference sequence). There are 16 residues in the CDR3. V dropped 0 bases and J dropped 0 bases, with 10 bases sitting between them. The CDR3 DNA is TGTGCCAGCAGCTTGGGGGGGCTTAGCTCTGGAAACACCATATATTTT. Translated, it gives CASSLGGLSSGNTIYF.

V gene TRBV6-5 combines with J gene TRBJ2-7; D is undetermined. CDR1 is MNHEY and CDR2 is SVGAGI in the germline V gene. The CDR3 has 12 residues. Between the trimmed V and J ends, which lost 6 bases and 1 base, there was a span of 7 bases. The CDR3 is CASSLQSYEQYF. As DNA, the CDR3 is TGTGCCAGCAGCCTACAGTCCTACGAGCAGTACTTC.

The chain recombines TRBV6-1 with TRBJ1-1; possibly TRBD1 for D (5 bases). This CDR3 has 17 amino acids. Germline CDR1 is MNHNS and CDR2 is SASEGT. Trimming left V 0 bases short and J 0 bases short, with 14 bases between. CDR3 region: CASSEALRGVMNTEAFF. The CDR3 bases are TGTGCCAGCAGTGAAGCGCTTCGGGGGGTAATGAACACTGAAGCTTTCTTT.

The chain has TRBV15 and TRBJ1-1; no definite D call. V shed 0 bases and J shed 1 base, with 15 bases lying between them. The germline CDR1 and CDR2 sequences are LNHNV and YYDKDF (reference sequence). This CDR3 region has 17 residues. The CDR3 DNA sequence: TGTGCCACCAGCAGAGATCGGAGAGGGTGGTCGAACACTGAAGCTTTCTTT. Encoded protein: CATSRDRRGWSNTEAFF.